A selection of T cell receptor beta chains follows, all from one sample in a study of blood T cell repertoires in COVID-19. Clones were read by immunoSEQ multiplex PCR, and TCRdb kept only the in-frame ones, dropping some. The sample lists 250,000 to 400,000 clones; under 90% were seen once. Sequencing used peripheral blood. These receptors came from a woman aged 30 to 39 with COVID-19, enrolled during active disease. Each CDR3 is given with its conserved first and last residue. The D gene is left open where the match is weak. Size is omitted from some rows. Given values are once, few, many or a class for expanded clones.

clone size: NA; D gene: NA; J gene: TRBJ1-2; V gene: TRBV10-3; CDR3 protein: CAIKEGGYGYTF; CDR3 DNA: TGTGCCATCAAAGAAGGGGGCTATGGCTACACCTTC
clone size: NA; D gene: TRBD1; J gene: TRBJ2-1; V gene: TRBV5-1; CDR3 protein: CASSLMTGDYNEQFF; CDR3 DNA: TGCGCCAGCAGCTTGATGACAGGGGACTACAATGAGCAGTTCTTC
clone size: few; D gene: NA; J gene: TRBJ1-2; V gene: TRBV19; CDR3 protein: CASRADFEMRGYTF; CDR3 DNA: TGTGCCAGCCGCGCCGATTTTGAGATGCGAGGCTACACCTTC
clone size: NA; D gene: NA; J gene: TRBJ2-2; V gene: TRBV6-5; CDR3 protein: CASSSTGELFF; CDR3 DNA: TGTGCCAGCAGCTCCACCGGGGAGCTGTTTTTT
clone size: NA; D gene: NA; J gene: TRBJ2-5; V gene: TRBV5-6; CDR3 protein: CASSPGPSGFETQYF; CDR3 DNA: TGTGCCAGCAGCCCCGGGCCATCGGGATTCGAGACCCAGTACTTC
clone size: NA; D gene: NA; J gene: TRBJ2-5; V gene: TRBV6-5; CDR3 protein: CASSRGTLGETQYF; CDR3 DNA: TGTGCCAGCAGTCGGGGGACCTTGGGGGAGACCCAGTACTTC
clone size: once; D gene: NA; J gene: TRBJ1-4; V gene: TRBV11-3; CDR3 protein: CASSPGEEKLFF; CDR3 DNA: TGTGCCAGCAGCCCGGGAGAGGAAAAACTGTTTTTT
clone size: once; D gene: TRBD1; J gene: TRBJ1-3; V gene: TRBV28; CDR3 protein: CASSLNQGASGNTIYF; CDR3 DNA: TGTGCCAGCAGTTTGAACCAGGGGGCGAGTGGAAACACCATATATTTT
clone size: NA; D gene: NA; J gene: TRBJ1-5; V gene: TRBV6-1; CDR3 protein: CASSEATYSNQPQHF; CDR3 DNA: TGTGCCAGCAGTGAAGCGACATATAGCAATCAGCCCCAGCATTTT
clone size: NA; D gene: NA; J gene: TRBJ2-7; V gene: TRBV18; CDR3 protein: CASSPLRGEQYF; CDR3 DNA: TGTGCCAGCTCACCCCTTAGGGGCGAGCAGTACTTC
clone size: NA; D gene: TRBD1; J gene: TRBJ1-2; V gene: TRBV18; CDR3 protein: CASSPGQGETGYTF; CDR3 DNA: TGTGCCAGCTCACCCGGACAGGGCGAGACGGGCTACACCTTC
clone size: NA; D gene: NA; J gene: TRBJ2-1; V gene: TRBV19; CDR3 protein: CASSTHPSEPYNEQFF; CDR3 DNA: TGTGCCAGTAGTACACATCCTAGCGAGCCATACAATGAGCAGTTCTTC
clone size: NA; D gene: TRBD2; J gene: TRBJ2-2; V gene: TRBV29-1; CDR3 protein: CSVGGLAGTGELFF; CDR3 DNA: TGCAGCGTGGGCGGACTAGCGGGCACCGGGGAGCTGTTTTTT
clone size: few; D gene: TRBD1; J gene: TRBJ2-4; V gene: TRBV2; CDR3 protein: CASSRQGDGGGNIQYF; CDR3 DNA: TGTGCCAGCAGTAGACAGGGGGATGGCGGAGGAAACATTCAGTACTTC
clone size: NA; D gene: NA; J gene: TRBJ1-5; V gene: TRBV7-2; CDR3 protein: CASSLDGGSNQPQHF; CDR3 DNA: TGTGCCAGCAGCTTAGACGGAGGAAGCAATCAGCCCCAGCATTTT
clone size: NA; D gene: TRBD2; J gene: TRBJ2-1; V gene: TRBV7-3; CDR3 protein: CASSSGLSGGEQFF; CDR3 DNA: TGTGCCAGCAGCTCAGGACTTTCGGGAGGTGAGCAGTTCTTC
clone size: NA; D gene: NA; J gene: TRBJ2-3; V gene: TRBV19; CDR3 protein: CASSAIGSRGDTQYF; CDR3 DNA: TGTGCCAGTAGCGCCATTGGTAGCAGGGGAGATACGCAGTATTTT
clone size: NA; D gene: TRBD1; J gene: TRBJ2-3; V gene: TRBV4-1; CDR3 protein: CASSLLGQAPHTQYF; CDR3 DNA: TGCGCCAGCAGCCTTTTGGGACAGGCGCCGCATACGCAGTATTTT
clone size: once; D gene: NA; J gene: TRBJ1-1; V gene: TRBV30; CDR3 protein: CAWSVGGGVTEAFF; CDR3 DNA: TGTGCCTGGAGTGTGGGCGGAGGGGTCACTGAAGCTTTCTTT
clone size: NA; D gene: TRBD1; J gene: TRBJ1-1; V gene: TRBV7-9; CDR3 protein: CASTKGTGGLGAFF; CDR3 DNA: TGTGCCAGCACCAAGGGGACAGGGGGTTTAGGAGCTTTCTTT
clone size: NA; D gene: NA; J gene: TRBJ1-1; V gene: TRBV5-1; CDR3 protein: CASSLAGWDTEAFF; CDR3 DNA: TGCGCCAGCAGCTTGGCGGGTTGGGACACTGAAGCTTTCTTT
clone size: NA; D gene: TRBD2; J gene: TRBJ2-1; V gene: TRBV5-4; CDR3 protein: CASSFTSGRAGEQFF; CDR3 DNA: TGTGCCAGCAGTTTTACTAGCGGGAGGGCCGGCGAGCAGTTCTTC
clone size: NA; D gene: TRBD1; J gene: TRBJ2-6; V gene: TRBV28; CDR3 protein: CASSQLRGPGANVLTF; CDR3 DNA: TGTGCCAGCAGCCAACTCAGGGGGCCTGGGGCCAACGTCCTGACTTTC